This T cell receptor beta chain was recorded in a study of response to subunit inactivated influenza vaccine. TCRdb reanalysed the RT-PCR reads using MiXCR and keeps one entry per CDR3 protein. This repertoire shows hundreds of thousands of distinct CDR3 sequences, about 15% found once; its top ten account for around 6.5%. This clonotype has more than one count but fewer than ten. V was cut by 1 base and J by 0 bases, with 13 bases left in between. This CDR3 is built from 16 residues. From germline, CDR1 is LGHNA and CDR2 YNFKEQ. The clonotype comes from a man aged 50-60 years who received an inactivated influenza vaccine. The starting material was PBMCs from blood, obtained about 14 days before vaccination. The chain couples TRBV4-2 to TRBJ2-7; possible D gene TRBD2, 5 bases. Here the CDR3 reads CASSQGSGRSSYEQYF. CDR3 nucleotides: TGTGCCAGCAGCCAAGGGAGCGGCCGGAGCTCCTACGAGCAGTACTTC.